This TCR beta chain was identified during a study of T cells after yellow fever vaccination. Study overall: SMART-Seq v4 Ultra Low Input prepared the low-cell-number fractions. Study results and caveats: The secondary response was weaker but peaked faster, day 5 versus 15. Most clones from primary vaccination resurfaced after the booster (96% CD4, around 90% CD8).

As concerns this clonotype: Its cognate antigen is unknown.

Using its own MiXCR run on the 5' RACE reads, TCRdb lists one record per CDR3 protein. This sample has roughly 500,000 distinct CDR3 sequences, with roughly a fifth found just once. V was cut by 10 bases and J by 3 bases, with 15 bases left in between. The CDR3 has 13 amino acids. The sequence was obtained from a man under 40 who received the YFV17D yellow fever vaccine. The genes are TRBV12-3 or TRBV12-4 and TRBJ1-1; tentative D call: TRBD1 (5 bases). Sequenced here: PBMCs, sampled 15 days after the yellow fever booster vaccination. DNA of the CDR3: TGTGCCACTATGGGACCACTTTACACTGAAGCTTTCTTT. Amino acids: CATMGPLYTEAFF.